This T cell receptor (beta chain) came from a study of regulatory T cells in long-lasting Graves disease. CDR1 is SQVTM and CDR2 is ANQGSEA in the germline V gene. This CDR3 is built from 13 residues. J lost 4 bases, V lost 6 bases, and 2 bases had no gene match. With iRepertoire HTBI primers and Arm-PCR of CDR3 regions, TCR beta libraries were built. TCRdb re-called the multiplex PCR reads through MiXCR, storing one row per CDR3 protein. The sample comprises about 460,000 distinct CDR3 sequences, approximately 23% of which are singletons, and over 10% rests with the top ten. Noted time point: persistent/refractory GD, antithyroid drugs over 5 years with positive TRAb. RNA extracted from PBMCs served as the sequencing template. Diagnosis followed American Thyroid Association guidelines for Graves' disease.

The chain recombines TRBV29-1 with TRBJ2-2; 10 nucleotides line up with TRBD1. The sequence came from a female donor with Graves disease. Sample: peripheral blood mononuclear cells (PBMCs), taken when the disease was refractory, from a patient treated with antithyroid drugs. Here the CDR3 reads CSVWDRGTGELFF. The CDR3 bases are TGCAGCGTCTGGGACAGGGGCACCGGGGAGCTGTTTTTT.